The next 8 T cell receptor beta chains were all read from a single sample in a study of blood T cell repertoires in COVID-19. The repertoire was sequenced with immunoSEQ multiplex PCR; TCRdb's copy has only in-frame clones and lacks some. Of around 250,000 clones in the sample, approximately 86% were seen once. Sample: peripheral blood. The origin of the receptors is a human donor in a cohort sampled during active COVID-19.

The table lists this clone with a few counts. The CDR3 sequence is CASRLTGNQPQHF. The CDR3, as DNA: TGTGCCAGCAGACTGACAGGCAATCAGCCCCAGCATTTT. The J gene is TRBJ1-5, the V gene TRBV2, with a weak D call TRBD1 (5 bases). Germline V lookup: CDR1 SNHLY, CDR2 FYNNEI. V was clipped by 6 bases and J by 2 bases, with 8 bases between them. The CDR3 runs to 13 residues.

The CDR3 bases are TGCGCCAGCAGCCAAGCGCACCGGGAGTCCTACGAGCAGTACTTC. Translated, it gives CASSQAHRESYEQYF. The chain couples TRBV4-3 to TRBJ2-7; tentatively, D is TRBD2 (6 bases). V was trimmed by 1 base and J by 1 base, leaving 11 bases between them. The CDR3 has 15 amino acids. Germline lookup yields CDR1 LGHNA and CDR2 YSLEER.

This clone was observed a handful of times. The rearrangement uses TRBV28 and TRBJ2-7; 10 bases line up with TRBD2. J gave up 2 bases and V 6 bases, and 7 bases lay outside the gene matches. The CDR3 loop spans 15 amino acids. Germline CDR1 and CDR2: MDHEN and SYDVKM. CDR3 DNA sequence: TGTGCCAGCAGCCTAGCGGGAGTAGGGACCTACGAGCAGTACTTC. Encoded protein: CASSLAGVGTYEQYF.

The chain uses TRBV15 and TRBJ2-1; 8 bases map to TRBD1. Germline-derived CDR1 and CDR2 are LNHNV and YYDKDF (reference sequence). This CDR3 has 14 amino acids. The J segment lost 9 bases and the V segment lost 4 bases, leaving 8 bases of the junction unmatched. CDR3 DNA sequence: TGTGCCACCAGCATCGGGACAGGTAGTCCTGAGCAGTTCTTC. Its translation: CATSIGTGSPEQFF.

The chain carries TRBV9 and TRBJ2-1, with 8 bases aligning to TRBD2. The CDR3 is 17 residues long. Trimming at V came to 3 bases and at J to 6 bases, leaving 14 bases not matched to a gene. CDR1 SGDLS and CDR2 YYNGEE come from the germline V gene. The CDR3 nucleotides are TGTGCCAGCAGCGCAATCGAAAGCGGGGGCACACTCAATGAGCAGTTCTTC. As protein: CASSAIESGGTLNEQFF.

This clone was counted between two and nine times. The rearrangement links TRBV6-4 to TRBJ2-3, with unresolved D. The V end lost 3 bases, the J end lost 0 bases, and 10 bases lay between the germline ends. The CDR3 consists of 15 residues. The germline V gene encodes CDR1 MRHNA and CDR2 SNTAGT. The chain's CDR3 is CASSEDGGSTDTQYF. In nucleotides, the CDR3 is TGTGCCAGCAGTGAAGACGGCGGAAGCACAGATACGCAGTATTTT.

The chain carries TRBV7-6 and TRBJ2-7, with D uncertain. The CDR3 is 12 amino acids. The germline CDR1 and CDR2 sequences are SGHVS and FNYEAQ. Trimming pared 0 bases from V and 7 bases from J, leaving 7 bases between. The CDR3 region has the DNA TGTGCCAGCAGCTTAGCGATAGATGAGCAGTACTTC. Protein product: CASSLAIDEQYF.

CDR3 sequence: CASSRRLSGEADTQYF. In DNA, the CDR3 is TGTGCCAGCAGCCGCCGGCTAAGCGGGGAGGCAGATACGCAGTATTTT. The chain joins TRBV4-2 to TRBJ2-3, with 7 bases identical to TRBD2. The V gene's germline CDR1 is LGHNA and CDR2 YNFKEQ. V trimming: 4 bases; J trimming: 4 bases; junction bases outside the gene matches: 11. The CDR3 runs to 16 residues.